The following is a T cell receptor beta chain sequence with its context. The antigen remains unidentified. This CDR3 has 18 amino acids. CDR1 and CDR2 from the germline V gene are MNHNS and SASEGT. Unmatched junction bases numbered 11, after V lost 2 bases and J lost 5 bases. This sample was included in a study of cytomegalovirus exposure and HLA in healthy donors. Study-wide findings and caveats: A prior analysis recorded that most TCR beta V segments were productive about 87% or about 30% of the time. Several of the most significant clusters were apparently associated with common viral pathogens in a later analysis. In a later analysis, across HLA loci, associated TCR counts were highest for DRB1, lowest for HLA-C.

PCR was performed using 60 Vbeta and 13 Jbeta primers. The table came from immunoSEQ multiplex PCR; TCRdb's copy has only in-frame clones and leaves some out. The table records roughly 180,000 clones, roughly 80% of them present only once. Input material: PBMCs. This receptor was taken from a man aged 35 to 55 in good health and CMV-seronegative. The gene calls are TRBV6-1 and TRBJ2-1; 11 bases align to TRBD2. CDR3 in amino acids: CASSERSTGLAANNEQFF. As DNA, the CDR3 is TGTGCCAGCAGTGAAAGATCGACGGGACTAGCGGCCAACAATGAGCAGTTCTTC.